These 10 T cell receptor beta chains were sequenced from one sample in a study of shared clonotypes between healthy human individuals. The repertoire was sequenced with immunoSEQ multiplex PCR; TCRdb's copy has only in-frame clones and lacks some. The sample comprises roughly 2.5 million clones, more than 80% of which are singletons, and roughly 0.15% rests with the top ten. Sequenced sample: naive CD4+ T cells sorted from blood. Documented subset: CD45RA+ positively selected. Receptors were obtained from a man younger than 35 in good health.

Regarding this clone: The sample has other DNA sequences that encode this CDR3 too. The chain has TRBV7-2 and TRBJ2-2; weak D call: TRBD2 (5 bases). V gave up 1 base and J gave up 1 base, with 10 bases separating them. CDR3 size: 16 residues. From germline, CDR1 is SGHTA and CDR2 FQGNSA. Written as DNA, the CDR3 is TGTGCCAGCAGCTTAGGAGGTAGCGTGAACACCGGGGAGCTGTTTTTT. Translating gives CASSLGGSVNTGELFF.

The J gene is TRBJ1-2, the V gene TRBV7-9, with 9 bases aligning to TRBD1. Germline CDR1 is SEHNR and CDR2 is FQNEAQ (reference sequence). The J segment lost 7 bases and the V segment lost 1 base, leaving 4 bases of the junction unmatched. The CDR3 is 14 residues long. The chain's CDR3 is CASSLGTGDRGYTF. CDR3 bases: TGTGCCAGCAGCTTAGGGACAGGGGATCGTGGCTACACCTTC.

The chain joins TRBV28 to TRBJ1-6; D not certain. Trimming took 2 bases from V and 6 from J, leaving 8 bases between them. Germline CDR1 and CDR2: MDHEN and SYDVKM. The CDR3 loop spans 14 amino acids. The CDR3 DNA reads as TGTGCCAGCAGTTTAAGACCGCTTAATTCACCCCTCCACTTT. It encodes CASSLRPLNSPLHF.

This rearrangement joins TRBV2 to TRBJ1-2; no definite D call. CDR3 size: 12 residues. Trimming left V 7 bases short and J 1 base short, with 7 bases between. Looked up from germline, CDR1 is SNHLY and CDR2 is FYNNEI. In nucleotides, the CDR3 is TGTGCCAGCAACGCGGATAACTATGGCTACACCTTC. Protein sequence: CASNADNYGYTF.

This chain uses TRBV19 with TRBJ2-5; D is possibly TRBD1 (5 bases). CDR1 is LNHDA and CDR2 is SQIVND in the germline V gene (reference sequence). V was pared by 7 bases and J by 4 bases, with 19 bases between. There are 15 residues in the CDR3. The CDR3 protein is CASNQGSASSETQYF. The CDR3 coding sequence is TGTGCCAGTAACCAGGGCTCCGCGTCTTCAGAGACCCAGTACTTC.

With regard to this clone: Other nucleotide sequences in the sample specify the same CDR3. The rearrangement links TRBV18 to TRBJ2-7, with a tentative D call TRBD2 (6 bases). In germline, CDR1 is KGHSH, CDR2 LQKENI. V gave up 3 bases and J gave up 6 bases, with 9 bases separating them. The CDR3 runs 12 residues. This chain's CDR3 is CASSPQGGEQYF. The CDR3 DNA follows: TGTGCCAGCTCACCTCAGGGAGGCGAGCAGTACTTC.

This clone has only one observation. J is TRBJ2-7 and V is TRBV6-1, with 9 bases that match TRBD2. The CDR3 spans 15 residues. V shed 4 bases and J 4 bases; nucleotides not matched to a gene: 8. Germline CDR1 MNHNS, CDR2 SASEGT. This CDR3 is CASSALSGSFYEQYF. The CDR3 DNA follows: TGTGCCAGCAGTGCCCTTAGCGGGAGTTTTTACGAGCAGTACTTC.

This clone appeared a few times. The V call is TRBV6-4, the J call TRBJ1-5; D might be TRBD1 (5 bases). This CDR3 is built from 13 residues. Germline-derived CDR1 and CDR2 are MRHNA and SNTAGT. V was cut by 10 bases and J by 5 bases, with 15 bases left in between. CDR3 bases: TGTGCCACGGGACGCCCGGGTCATCAGCCCCAGCATTTT. Protein: CATGRPGHQPQHF.

The chain combines TRBV15 with TRBJ1-2; no definite D call. The CDR3 extends over 13 amino acids. Per germline, CDR1 LNHNV and CDR2 YYDKDF (reference sequence). V was trimmed by 1 base and J by 7 bases, leaving 10 bases between them. CDR3 nucleotides: TGTGCCACCAGCAGAGGGGAGAGTGGTGGCTACACCTTC. Translating it yields CATSRGESGGYTF.

The rearrangement links TRBV2 to TRBJ1-1; TRBD1 matches 7 bases. The trim removed 6 bases at V and 3 bases at J, leaving 7 bases unmatched. The germline gives CDR1 SNHLY, CDR2 FYNNEI. The CDR3 is 14 amino acids. The CDR3 reads CASREQGWDTEAFF. In DNA, the CDR3 is TGTGCCAGCAGGGAACAGGGGTGGGACACTGAAGCTTTCTTT. The full variable domain, rest sourced from reference TRBV2 and TRBJ1-1, is EPEVTQTPSHQVTQMGQEVILRCVPISNHLYFYWYRQILGQKVEFLVSFYNNEISEKSEIFDDQFSVERPDGSNFTLKIRSTKLEDSAMYFCASREQGWDTEAFFGQGTRLTVV.